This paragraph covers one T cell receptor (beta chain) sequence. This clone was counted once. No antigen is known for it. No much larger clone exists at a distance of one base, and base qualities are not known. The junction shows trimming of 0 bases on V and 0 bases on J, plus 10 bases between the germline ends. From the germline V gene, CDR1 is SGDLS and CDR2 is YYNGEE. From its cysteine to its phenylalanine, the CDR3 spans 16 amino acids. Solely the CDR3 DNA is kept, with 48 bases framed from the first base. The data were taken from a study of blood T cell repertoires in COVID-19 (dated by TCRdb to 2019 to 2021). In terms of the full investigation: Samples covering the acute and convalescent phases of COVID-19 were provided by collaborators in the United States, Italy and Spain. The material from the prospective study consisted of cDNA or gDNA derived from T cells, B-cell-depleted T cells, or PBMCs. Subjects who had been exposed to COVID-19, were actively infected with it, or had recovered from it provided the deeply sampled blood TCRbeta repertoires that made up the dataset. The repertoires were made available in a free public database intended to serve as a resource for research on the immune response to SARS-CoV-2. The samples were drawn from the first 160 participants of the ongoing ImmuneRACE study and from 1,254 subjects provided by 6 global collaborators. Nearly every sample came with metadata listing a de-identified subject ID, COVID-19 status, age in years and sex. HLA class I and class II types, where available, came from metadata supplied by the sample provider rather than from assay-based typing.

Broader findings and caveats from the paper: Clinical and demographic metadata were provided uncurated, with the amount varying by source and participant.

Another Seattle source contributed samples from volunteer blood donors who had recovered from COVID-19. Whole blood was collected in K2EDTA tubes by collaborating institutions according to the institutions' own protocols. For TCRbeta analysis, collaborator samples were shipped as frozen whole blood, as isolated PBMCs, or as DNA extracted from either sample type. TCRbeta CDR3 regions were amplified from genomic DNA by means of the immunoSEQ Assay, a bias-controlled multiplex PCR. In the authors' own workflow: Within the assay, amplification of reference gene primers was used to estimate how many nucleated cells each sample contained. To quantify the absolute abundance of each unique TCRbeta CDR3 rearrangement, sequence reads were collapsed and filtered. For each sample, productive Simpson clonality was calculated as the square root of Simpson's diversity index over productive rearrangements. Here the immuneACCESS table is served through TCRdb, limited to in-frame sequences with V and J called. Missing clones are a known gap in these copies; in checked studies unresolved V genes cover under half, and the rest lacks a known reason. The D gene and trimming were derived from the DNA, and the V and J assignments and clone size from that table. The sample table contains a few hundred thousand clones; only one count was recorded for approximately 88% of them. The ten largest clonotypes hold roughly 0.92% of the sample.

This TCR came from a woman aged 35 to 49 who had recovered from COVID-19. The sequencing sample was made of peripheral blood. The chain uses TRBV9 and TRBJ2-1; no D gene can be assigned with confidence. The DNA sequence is TGTGCCAGCAGCGTAGTTGGTGAGAGCTCCTACAATGAGCAGTTCTTC. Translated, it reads CASSVVGESSYNEQFF.